Following are 21 T cell receptor beta chains from one sample sequenced in a study of cytomegalovirus exposure and HLA in healthy donors. PCR was performed using 60 Vbeta and 13 Jbeta primers. Method: immunoSEQ multiplex PCR; TCRdb's copy keeps in-frame clones and lacks some. The sample includes 100,000 to 150,000 clones, about two thirds of them seen just once. Source material: PBMCs. The receptors derive from a man aged 25 to 40 in good health and CMV-seronegative.

The V gene is TRBV5-1, the J gene TRBJ1-2, with 8 bases fitting TRBD1. V lost 3 bases and J lost 1; bases outside the gene matches: 8. This CDR3 is 16 amino acids long. In germline, CDR1 is SGHRS, CDR2 YFSETQ. This chain's CDR3 is CASSSTTGAFNYGYTF. The CDR3 DNA sequence: TGCGCCAGCAGCTCGACGACAGGGGCATTTAACTATGGCTACACCTTC. Looking up the rest from reference TRBV5-1 and TRBJ1-2 gives the full variable domain: KAGVTQTPRYLIKTRGQQVTLSCSPISGHRSVSWYQQTPGQGLQFLFEYFSETQRNKGNFPGRFSGRQFSNSRSEMNVSTLELGDSALYLCASSSTTGAFNYGYTFGSGTRLTVV.

The rearrangement joins TRBV30 to TRBJ2-7; TRBD1 matches 7 bases. V lost 2 bases to trimming and J lost 4 bases; unmatched junction nucleotides: 2. The germline V gene has CDR1 GTSNPN and CDR2 SVGIG (reference sequence). The CDR3 extends over 12 amino acids. The chain's CDR3 is CAWSKQGYEQYF. The DNA of the CDR3 is TGTGCCTGGAGTAAACAGGGGTACGAGCAGTACTTC.

As regards this clone: At one boundary the junction diverges from the germline segment, which might be a read error. The gene calls are TRBV7-9 and TRBJ2-7; perhaps TRBD1 as D (6 bases). This CDR3 has 15 residues. In germline, CDR1 is SEHNR, CDR2 FQNEAQ (reference sequence). In DNA form, the CDR3 reads TGTTCCAGCAGCCCCCACATACAGGGTTCCTACGAGCAGTACTTC. Encoded protein: CSSSPHIQGSYEQYF.

The chain employs TRBV5-6 and TRBJ2-7; the D gene is possibly TRBD2 (6 bases). The CDR3 spans 14 residues. Trimming cost V 0 bases and J 5 bases, with 12 bases left between them. CDR1 is SGHDT and CDR2 is YYEEEE in the germline V gene. The CDR3 DNA follows: TGTGCCAGCAGCTTGGGAGGGCCGGGGGACGAGCAGTACTTC. Amino acid sequence: CASSLGGPGDEQYF. The whole variable domain, remainder taken from reference TRBV5-6 and TRBJ2-7, is DAGVTQSPTHLIKTRGQQVTLRCSPKSGHDTVSWYQQALGQGPQFIFQYYEEEERQRGNFPDRFSGHQFPNYSSELNVNALLLGDSALYLCASSLGGPGDEQYFGPGTRLTVT.

V and J are TRBV27 and TRBJ2-5, with a weak D call TRBD2 (5 bases). Germline-derived CDR1 and CDR2 are MNHEY and SMNVEV (reference sequence). Trimming took off 7 bases at V and 5 bases at J, with 14 bases between the two ends. The CDR3 contains 13 residues. The CDR3: CASIQQGGETQYF. In DNA, the CDR3 is TGTGCCAGCATCCAACAAGGAGGCGAGACCCAGTACTTC.

The chain carries TRBV30 and TRBJ2-2; D is unclear. This CDR3 has 13 residues. The germline CDR1 and CDR2 sequences are GTSNPN and SVGIG (reference sequence). V shed 5 bases and J shed 5 bases, with 12 bases lying between them. CDR3 sequence: CAWDRGGTGELFF. The CDR3 nucleotides read TGTGCCTGGGATAGAGGTGGGACCGGGGAGCTGTTTTTT.

The gene calls are TRBV11-2 and TRBJ1-1; 8 bases are shared with TRBD1. Germline V gene data show CDR1 as SGHAT and CDR2 as FQNNGV. The CDR3 has 18 amino acids. The trim removed 4 bases at V and 1 base at J, leaving 14 bases unmatched. Here the CDR3 DNA reads TGTGCCAGCAGCTACGACCCGACCTGGACAGGGAGGAACACTGAAGCTTTCTTT. Its protein product is CASSYDPTWTGRNTEAFF.

This chain connects TRBV9 to TRBJ1-2; no firm D call. Germline CDR1 is SGDLS and CDR2 is YYNGEE. The CDR3 spans 13 residues. Trimming pared 2 bases from V and 5 bases from J, leaving 10 bases between. CDR3 region: CASSVSALYGYTF. The CDR3 region has the DNA TGTGCCAGCAGCGTTTCAGCGCTTTATGGCTACACCTTC.

A single count supports this clone. The V call is TRBV10-1, the J call TRBJ1-4; D remains ambiguous. This CDR3 spans 14 amino acids. CDR1 WNHNN and CDR2 SYGVQD come from the germline V gene (reference sequence). V dropped 0 bases and J dropped 5 bases, with 7 bases sitting between them. The CDR3 spells CASSESAANEKLFF. CDR3 in DNA: TGCGCCAGCAGTGAGTCGGCAGCGAATGAAAAACTGTTTTTT.

This clone was observed a few times. The CDR3 loop reads CASSYGQGSSYEQYF. CDR3 in DNA: TGTGCCAGCAGTTACGGACAGGGTAGCTCCTACGAGCAGTACTTC. The gene calls are TRBV7-9 and TRBJ2-7, with 8 positions matching TRBD1. V gave up 6 bases and J gave up 0 bases; unmatched junction bases: 7. The CDR3 extends over 15 amino acids. CDR1 and CDR2 (germline): SEHNR, FQNEAQ (reference sequence).

J is TRBJ1-1 and V is TRBV7-9, with D possibly matching TRBD1 (6 bases). The V end lost 5 bases, the J end lost 9 bases, and 16 bases lay between the germline ends. The CDR3 has 13 amino acids. Germline assignment: CDR1 SEHNR and CDR2 FQNEAQ (reference sequence). The CDR3 sequence: CASSQGGIRQAFF. The CDR3 nucleotides are TGTGCCAGCAGCCAAGGGGGTATCCGACAAGCTTTCTTT. Using reference TRBV7-9 and TRBJ1-1 for the parts outside the CDR3, the full variable domain is DTGVSQNPRHKITKRGQNVTFRCDPISEHNRLYWYRQTLGQGPEFLTYFQNEAQLEKSRLLSDRFSAERPKGSFSTLEIQRTEQGDSAMYLCASSQGGIRQAFFGQGTRLTVV.

The chain employs TRBV5-4 and TRBJ1-1; no clear D gene. CDR3 length: 15 amino acids. Germline V gene sequence: CDR1 SGHNT, CDR2 YYREEE (reference sequence). With 5 bases removed from V and 2 bases from J, the gap between germline ends came to 16 bases. CDR3 in amino acids: CASSPAGDVNTEAFF. The CDR3 DNA follows: TGTGCCAGCAGTCCCGCGGGAGACGTTAACACTGAAGCTTTCTTT.

This clone was counted a single time. The chain carries TRBV11-2 and TRBJ2-3; D ambiguous. The CDR3 consists of 13 residues. CDR1 SGHAT and CDR2 FQNNGV come from the germline V gene. Deletions cut 3 bases from V and 2 bases from J, with 6 bases between. The CDR3 DNA is TGTGCCAGCAGCTTTGGCCTCACAGATACGCAGTATTTT. Its protein is CASSFGLTDTQYF.

This clone has just a few counts. The chain recombines TRBV25-1 with TRBJ1-2; tentatively, D is TRBD1 (5 bases). V was pared by 9 bases and J by 8 bases, with 10 bases between. The germline V gene encodes CDR1 MGHDK and CDR2 SYGVNS. The CDR3 consists of 10 residues. In DNA, the CDR3 is TGTGCCAGTCGGGGGTTCGGCTACACCTTC. Translating it yields CASRGFGYTF.

The chain uses TRBV9 and TRBJ1-6, with D maybe TRBD1 (5 bases). Germline V CDR1 and CDR2: SGDLS, YYNGEE. Trimming took 0 bases from V and 6 from J, leaving 7 bases between them. The length of the CDR3 is 14 residues. CDR3 region: CASSVEGLNSPLHF. Written as DNA, the CDR3 is TGTGCCAGCAGCGTAGAGGGGCTTAATTCACCCCTCCACTTT.

This clone has a single count. V gene TRBV18 combines with J gene TRBJ2-1, with TRBD2 matching 9 bases. V lost 0 bases, J lost 7 bases, and 1 base stayed unmatched. Looked up from germline, CDR1 is KGHSH and CDR2 is LQKENI. The CDR3 spans 14 residues. CDR3 amino acids: CASSPPSGGNEQFF. CDR3 DNA sequence: TGTGCCAGCTCACCACCTAGCGGGGGTAATGAGCAGTTCTTC.

This clone was found a few times. The chain uses TRBV7-9 and TRBJ1-4, with D maybe TRBD1 (6 bases). The V gene lost 4 bases and the J gene lost 4 bases, with 19 bases spanning the gap. The CDR3 consists of 17 residues. Germline V gives CDR1 SEHNR, CDR2 FQNEAQ (reference sequence). The CDR3 coding sequence is TGTGCCAGCAGCTCAACAGGGATAGTCATAGGTAATGAAAAACTGTTTTTT. Residues: CASSSTGIVIGNEKLFF.

In its sample, this clone was seen a few times. The gene calls are TRBV13 and TRBJ2-3; D may be TRBD2 (5 bases). V lost 1 base and J lost 2, with 10 bases in between. The germline V gene encodes CDR1 PRHDT and CDR2 FYEKMQ (reference sequence). The CDR3 covers 15 residues. The CDR3 DNA sequence: TGTGCCAGCAGCTTAGCTCAGACTAACACAGATACGCAGTATTTT. Protein sequence: CASSLAQTNTDTQYF.

This chain joins TRBV15 and TRBJ1-1; TRBD1 is a possible D gene (6 bases). The CDR3 has 15 residues. Deletions cut 5 bases from V and 5 bases from J, with 18 bases between. From germline, CDR1 is LNHNV and CDR2 YYDKDF (reference sequence). The DNA for the CDR3 is TGTGCCACCAGCGTCCGGGACATACTTGGGACTGAAGCTTTCTTT. This translates into CATSVRDILGTEAFF. The whole variable domain, remainder taken from reference TRBV15 and TRBJ1-1, is DAMVIQNPRYQVTQFGKPVTLSCSQTLNHNVMYWYQQKSSQAPKLLFHYYDKDFNNEADTPDNFQSRRPNTSFCFLDIRSPGLGDTAMYLCATSVRDILGTEAFFGQGTRLTVV.

The rearrangement links TRBV7-2 to TRBJ2-5; 7 bases align to TRBD2. Trimming cost V 4 bases and J 5 bases; bases outside gene matches: 7. The CDR3 has 14 residues. Germline V lookup: CDR1 SGHTA, CDR2 FQGNSA. CDR3 sequence: CASSYSRGGETQYF. The CDR3 DNA is TGTGCCAGCAGCTATAGCCGGGGAGGGGAGACCCAGTACTTC.

CDR3 protein: CASSQRPSGGASGELFF. The CDR3 DNA is TGCGCCAGCAGCCAAAGGCCTAGCGGGGGGGCGTCCGGGGAGCTGTTTTTT. J is TRBJ2-2 and V is TRBV4-3; 12 bases map to TRBD2. V shed 2 bases and J 6 bases; nucleotides not matched to a gene: 7. Germline assignment: CDR1 LGHNA and CDR2 YSLEER. This CDR3 has 17 amino acids.